This T cell receptor beta chain derives from a study of blood T cells in healthy people across ages. The study's findings and limits: More naive CD4+ cells and higher diversity were found in long-lived than in aged donors. In these data, TCR beta diversity tracked strongly with naive T cell percentage.

Concerning this clonotype: Its target is not known.

A second PCR of 7 to 11 cycles used a sample-barcoded 5' primer and a J-beta primer mix. Each cDNA molecule was tagged by a template-switch adaptor with 12 random nucleotides. Every sample gave at least 2.5 million paired-end reads containing CDR3. A single record per CDR3 protein comes from TCRdb applying MiXCR to the 5' RACE reads. The table has about 1.4 million distinct CDR3 sequences, roughly 64% seen once. This clonotype originated in a man between 18 and 29 years old in good health. Sequencing was carried out using blood.

DNA of the CDR3: TGTGCCACCAGACCCTCCCCCGGGACGGCTGAAGCTTTCTTT. Encoded protein: CATRPSPGTAEAFF. The chain has TRBV15 and TRBJ1-1, with D perhaps matching TRBD1 (5 bases). Trimming pared 6 bases from V and 6 bases from J, leaving 17 bases between. This CDR3 spans 14 amino acids. Germline CDR1 reads LNHNV; CDR2 reads YYDKDF (reference sequence).